A single sample gave rise to the 10 T cell receptor beta chains below, sequenced in a study of cytomegalovirus exposure and HLA in healthy donors (dated by TCRdb to between 2016 and 2019). Library preparation used the immunoSEQ multiplex PCR assay. For the multiplex PCR, a mixture combining 60 forward primers for TCR Vbeta segments and 13 reverse primers for TCR Jbeta segments was used. TCRdb took over this immuneACCESS table, retaining in-frame rearrangements with V and J assigned. Such tables are incomplete; in checked studies, under half of the missing clones stem from an unresolved V gene, and the remainder is unexplained. In all, the sample holds roughly 180,000 clones, and around 80% of those were seen once. Of the sample, around 1.4% is held by the ten largest clones. Sequencing was done on a sample of PBMCs. Receptors originate from a girl aged 5-17 years in good health and CMV-seropositive.

This chain connects TRBV6-5 to TRBJ2-7, with D perhaps matching TRBD2 (5 bases). Between the trimmed V and J ends, which lost 6 bases and 2 bases, there was a span of 14 bases. The CDR3 loop spans 14 amino acids. Germline V gene lookup returns CDR1 MNHEY and CDR2 SVGAGI. CDR3 protein: CASSLLGNAYEQYF. CDR3 DNA: TGTGCCAGCAGCCTACTAGGGAACGCCTACGAGCAGTACTTC.

V usage is TRBV12-2 and J usage is TRBJ2-1; no check of the table's D call, TRBD2, against the DNA was made. TRBV12-2 is a pseudogene locus. This CDR3 contains 15 residues. The CDR3, as DNA: TGTGCAAGTCGCTTGGTGAGGGACTCCTACAATGAGCAGTTCTTC. Encoded protein: CASRLVRDSYNEQFF.

A few counts support this clone. The chain recombines TRBV30 with TRBJ2-3, with TRBD1 identical over 10 bases. The CDR3 loop spans 15 amino acids. Per germline, CDR1 GTSNPN and CDR2 SVGIG (reference sequence). Unmatched junction bases numbered 7, after V lost 3 bases and J lost 4 bases. This CDR3 reads CAWRTGTGDADTQYF. CDR3 DNA sequence: TGTGCCTGGAGGACCGGGACAGGGGATGCAGATACGCAGTATTTT.

The chain employs TRBV2 and TRBJ2-7, with D possibly TRBD1 on 5 matching bases. Germline lookup yields CDR1 SNHLY and CDR2 FYNNEI. V lost 6 bases and J lost 0, with 9 bases in between. The CDR3 loop spans 13 amino acids. CDR3: CASRPDSSYEQYF. CDR3 in DNA: TGTGCCAGCAGGCCCGACAGCTCCTACGAGCAGTACTTC.

The rearrangement uses TRBV14 and TRBJ2-2, with 10 nucleotides matching TRBD2. Trimming at V came to 3 bases and at J to 4 bases, leaving 14 bases not matched to a gene. The CDR3 is 19 amino acids. Per germline, CDR1 SGHDN and CDR2 FVKESK. The CDR3 sequence: CASSQIAGGSRWVTGELFF. The CDR3 DNA follows: TGTGCCAGCAGCCAGATAGCGGGAGGATCGCGCTGGGTCACCGGGGAGCTGTTTTTT.

This chain uses TRBV10-3 with TRBJ2-1; D unresolved. Trimming removed 9 bases at V and 0 bases at J, with 12 bases between. Germline values: CDR1 ENHRY, CDR2 SYGVKD. The CDR3 is 14 amino acids. CDR3: CAISQENSYNEQFF. CDR3 DNA sequence: TGTGCCATTTCCCAGGAAAACTCCTACAATGAGCAGTTCTTC.

J is TRBJ2-5 and V is TRBV11-3; 7 nucleotides match TRBD1. This CDR3 region has 15 residues. The V gene's germline CDR1 is SGHNT and CDR2 YENEEA. J was trimmed by 4 bases and V by 5 bases; bases with no gene match: 10. CDR3 in DNA: TGTGCCAGCAGCCTAGGGGACAGTGGAACAGAGACCCAGTACTTC. This sequence encodes CASSLGDSGTETQYF.

The DNA of the CDR3 is TGTGCCAGCAGGCGAAGGGGGGAGGGCTACGAGCAGTACTTC. It specifies CASRRRGEGYEQYF. The J gene is TRBJ2-7, the V gene TRBV6-1; tentative D call: TRBD2 (7 bases). V lost 6 bases to trimming and J lost 3 bases, with 15 bases between them. CDR3 length: 14 residues. Germline V gene lookup returns CDR1 MNHNS and CDR2 SASEGT.

The chain uses TRBV30 and TRBJ2-5; TRBD2 is a possible D gene (5 bases). CDR3 length: 15 residues. CDR1 GTSNPN and CDR2 SVGIG come from the germline V gene (reference sequence). V was shortened by 0 bases and J by 4 bases, with 15 bases between the two germline ends. This chain's CDR3 is CAWSVSEGLGETQYF. The CDR3 bases are TGTGCCTGGAGTGTATCAGAGGGCCTAGGAGAGACCCAGTACTTC.

The rearrangement joins TRBV11-2 to TRBJ1-2; no firm D call. The germline gives CDR1 SGHAT, CDR2 FQNNGV. Between the trimmed V and J ends, which lost 1 base and 0 bases, there was a span of 6 bases. The CDR3 has 14 residues. The CDR3 reads CASSLGGANYGYTF. The DNA of the CDR3 is TGTGCCAGCAGCTTAGGTGGAGCTAACTATGGCTACACCTTC.